Shown below are 10 T cell receptor beta chains from a single sample sequenced in a study of blood T cell repertoires in COVID-19 (TCRdb year 2020). Library generation was performed with the immunoSEQ multiplex PCR assay. TCRdb took over this immuneACCESS table, retaining in-frame rearrangements with V and J assigned. Such tables are incomplete; in checked studies, under half of the missing clones stem from an unresolved V gene, and the remainder is unexplained. The sample data list hundreds of thousands of clones, and 90% of these were observed just once. The ten largest account for about 1.7% of the sample. The sequenced sample consisted of PBMCs or T cells enriched from blood (not recorded which). Every receptor here comes from a woman younger than 30 with acute COVID-19.

The rearrangement joins TRBV30 to TRBJ2-7; TRBD2 aligns across 10 bases. The CDR3 is 14 amino acids. Looked up from germline, CDR1 is GTSNPN and CDR2 is SVGIG (reference sequence). V was pared by 6 bases and J by 5 bases, with 10 bases of the junction left unmatched. The CDR3 sequence is CACTLTSGIDEQYF. In nucleotides, the CDR3 is TGTGCCTGTACTCTCACTAGCGGGATCGACGAGCAGTACTTC.

This clone came up once. V usage is TRBV20-1 and J usage is TRBJ1-1, with no clear D. Germline V lookup: CDR1 DFQATT, CDR2 SNEGSKA (reference sequence). V dropped 3 bases and J dropped 4 bases, with 9 bases sitting between them. The CDR3 spans 12 residues. The CDR3 DNA reads as TGCAGTGCTAGTTCGAGAGGCACTGAAGCTTTCTTT. Translating it yields CSASSRGTEAFF.

V is TRBV7-8 and J is TRBJ1-4, with 8 nucleotides matching TRBD1. Germline V lookup: CDR1 SGHVS, CDR2 FQNEAQ. CDR3 length: 15 amino acids. V was clipped by 4 bases and J by 5 bases; unmatched bases: 6. For the CDR3, the DNA is TGTGCCAGCAGCTCATACAGGGGGGGGAATGAAAAACTGTTTTTT. Protein: CASSSYRGGNEKLFF.

On this clone: This specimen includes other DNA sequences encoding the same CDR3. The gene calls are TRBV18 and TRBJ2-7, with D uncertain. V was clipped by 6 bases and J by 0 bases, with 6 bases between them. The CDR3 spans 12 residues. Germline CDR1 reads KGHSH; CDR2 reads LQKENI. Here the CDR3 DNA reads TGTGCCAGCTCTCCTAGCTCCTACGAGCAGTACTTC. It is translated as CASSPSSYEQYF.

The V gene is TRBV7-2, the J gene TRBJ2-3; 9 bases map to TRBD2. CDR1 and CDR2 (germline): SGHTA, FQGNSA. With V trimmed by 1 base and J by 6 bases, 8 bases remained unmatched. CDR3 size: 16 residues. Written as DNA, the CDR3 is TGTGCCAGCAGCTTAGGGTTTGCGGGAGGGACCGATACGCAGTATTTT. This translates into CASSLGFAGGTDTQYF.

J is TRBJ2-3 and V is TRBV29-1, with 10 bases fitting TRBD2. Germline CDR1 and CDR2: SQVTM and ANQGSEA. The J segment lost 2 bases and the V segment lost 5 bases, leaving 7 bases of the junction unmatched. The CDR3 is 15 residues long. The DNA of the CDR3 is TGCAGCGTTTCCAGCGGGAGGGCCTTCACAGATACGCAGTATTTT. It translates to CSVSSGRAFTDTQYF.

The rearrangement uses TRBV19 and TRBJ2-3; 13 positions match TRBD2. This CDR3 is built from 17 residues. The V and J ends lost 3 bases and 3 bases, in that order; junction bases with no gene match: 6. Germline V gives CDR1 LNHDA, CDR2 SQIVND (reference sequence). CDR3 region: CASSIRTSGSITDTQYF. The CDR3, as DNA: TGTGCCAGTAGTATCCGGACTAGCGGGAGTATAACAGATACGCAGTATTTT. Full variable domain (missing parts from reference TRBV19 and TRBJ2-3): DGGITQSPKYLFRKEGQNVTLSCEQNLNHDAMYWYRQDPGQGLRLIYYSQIVNDFQKGDIAEGYSVSREKKESFPLTVTSAQKNPTAFYLCASSIRTSGSITDTQYFGPGTRLTVL.

This chain joins TRBV28 and TRBJ2-2; 8 bases agree with TRBD1. This CDR3 spans 15 amino acids. CDR1 is MDHEN and CDR2 is SYDVKM in the germline V gene. V gave up 4 bases and J gave up 3 bases; unmatched junction bases: 4. In nucleotides, the CDR3 is TGTGCCAGCAGTTCAGGGGGCTCGGACACCGGGGAGCTGTTTTTT. Its translation is CASSSGGSDTGELFF.

The genes are TRBV13 and TRBJ2-7, with D possibly being TRBD2 (6 bases). There are 14 residues in the CDR3. V lost 4 bases, J lost 2 bases, and 12 bases lay in between. The V gene's germline CDR1 is PRHDT and CDR2 FYEKMQ (reference sequence). Here the CDR3 reads CASSSPPGAYEQYF. The CDR3 DNA reads as TGTGCCAGCAGCTCCCCCCCGGGGGCCTACGAGCAGTACTTC.

The J gene is TRBJ2-1, the V gene TRBV6-2 or TRBV6-3, with D possibly matching TRBD1 (7 bases). V was shortened by 0 bases and J by 6 bases, with 15 bases between the two germline ends. Germline values: CDR1 MNHEY, CDR2 SVGEGT. The CDR3 extends over 16 amino acids. The CDR3 sequence: CASSYSTGLGGNEQFF. As DNA, the CDR3 is TGTGCCAGCAGTTACTCGACAGGGCTCGGGGGCAATGAGCAGTTCTTC.